Shown below are 26 T cell receptor beta chains from a single sample sequenced in a study of cytomegalovirus exposure and HLA in healthy donors. Both 60 Vbeta primers and 13 Jbeta primers went into the PCR. Libraries were prepared by immunoSEQ multiplex PCR; TCRdb keeps only in-frame clonotypes and omits some of them. The repertoire consists of approximately 160,000 clones, with 75% occurring once and the leading ten covering more than 4%. Sequences were obtained from PBMCs. These receptors were obtained from a male donor in good health and CMV-seronegative.

This clone was detected once. The J gene is TRBJ2-3, the V gene TRBV7-9; D is ambiguous. Germline CDR1 is SEHNR and CDR2 is FQNEAQ (reference sequence). Trimming removed 5 bases at V and 6 bases at J, with 6 bases between. The CDR3 length is 11 residues. The CDR3 bases are TGTGCCAGCAGCCCCCTGGATACGCAGTATTTT. It encodes CASSPLDTQYF.

This chain joins TRBV7-6 and TRBJ2-3; D remains unclear. CDR1 and CDR2 from the germline V gene are SGHVS and FNYEAQ. V was pared by 1 base and J by 4 bases, with 6 bases between. The CDR3 extends over 13 amino acids. CDR3 in amino acids: CASSLGEADTQYF. The CDR3 DNA is TGTGCCAGCAGCTTAGGAGAAGCAGATACGCAGTATTTT.

The J gene is TRBJ2-7, the V gene TRBV7-8; D perhaps matches TRBD1 (5 bases). The V end lost 3 bases, the J end lost 4 bases, and 19 bases lay between the germline ends. The germline V gene has CDR1 SGHVS and CDR2 FQNEAQ. The CDR3 extends over 16 amino acids. CDR3 sequence: CASSFVEAGHRYEQYF. The CDR3 DNA reads TGTGCCAGCAGCTTTGTAGAGGCCGGACACCGGTACGAGCAGTACTTC.

On this clone itself: Other nucleotide sequences from this sample produce the same CDR3. The V gene is TRBV7-9, the J gene TRBJ1-5; D possibly corresponds to TRBD1 (5 bases). The ends were cut back, 2 bases at V and 0 bases at J, with 5 bases in the middle. The germline gives CDR1 SEHNR, CDR2 FQNEAQ (reference sequence). This CDR3 spans 14 amino acids. CDR3 in amino acids: CASSLQGSNQPQHF. CDR3 DNA: TGTGCCAGCAGCTTACAGGGTAGCAATCAGCCCCAGCATTTT. Based on the CDR3 plus reference TRBV7-9 and TRBJ1-5, the full variable domain is DTGVSQNPRHKITKRGQNVTFRCDPISEHNRLYWYRQTLGQGPEFLTYFQNEAQLEKSRLLSDRFSAERPKGSFSTLEIQRTEQGDSAMYLCASSLQGSNQPQHFGDGTRLSIL.

The rearrangement uses TRBV7-3 and TRBJ2-7, with TRBD1 matching over 7 bases. Looked up from germline, CDR1 is SGHTA and CDR2 is FQGTGA. The ends lost 11 bases at V and 2 bases at J; junction bases unmatched: 6. This CDR3 region has 12 residues. In DNA, the CDR3 is TGTGCCGGACAGGTTAGCACCTACGAGCAGTACTTC. Its translation is CAGQVSTYEQYF. The whole variable domain, remainder taken from reference TRBV7-3 and TRBJ2-7, is GAGVSQTPSNKVTEKGKYVELRCDPISGHTALYWYRQSLGQGPEFLIYFQGTGAADDSGLPNDRFFAVRPEGSVSTLKIQRTERGDSAVYLCAGQVSTYEQYFGPGTRLTVT.

This chain connects TRBV5-1 to TRBJ2-2; the match to TRBD2 covers 11 bases. The junction had 3 bases not matched to a gene; V was cut back by 4 bases and J by 4 bases. This CDR3 is built from 15 residues. CDR1 is SGHRS, CDR2 YFSETQ, per germline. CDR3 nucleotides: TGCGCCAGCAGCGCGGGACTAGCGGCCACCGGGGAGCTGTTTTTT. Translation: CASSAGLAATGELFF.

The CDR3 reads CASSLIRVGYTF. CDR3 DNA: TGTGCCAGCAGTTTGATCAGGGTTGGCTACACCTTC. The chain combines TRBV28 with TRBJ1-2; TRBD1 might be the D (5 bases). Trimming took 3 bases from V and 7 from J, leaving 9 bases between them. Germline-derived CDR1 and CDR2 are MDHEN and SYDVKM. The CDR3 totals 12 residues.

The V gene is TRBV2, the J gene TRBJ1-1; 7 bases map to TRBD1. This CDR3 has 13 residues. Trimming took 7 bases from V and 1 from J; bases not matched to a gene: 3. Germline V gene lookup returns CDR1 SNHLY and CDR2 FYNNEI. This CDR3 is CASKDRWNTEAFF. CDR3 coding DNA: TGTGCCAGCAAGGACAGGTGGAACACTGAAGCTTTCTTT.

A single count supports this clone. V is TRBV6-5 and J is TRBJ2-4; 12 bases line up with TRBD2. From germline, CDR1 is MNHEY and CDR2 SVGAGI. This CDR3 comprises 14 residues. J was trimmed by 11 bases and V by 7 bases; bases with no gene match: 9. This chain's CDR3 is CASTSGGAPVLQYF. Here the CDR3 DNA reads TGTGCCAGCACTAGCGGGGGGGCCCCCGTACTTCAGTACTTC.

The chain recombines TRBV5-1 with TRBJ1-2; D remains ambiguous. The CDR3 has 16 residues. The V gene's germline CDR1 is SGHRS and CDR2 YFSETQ. V lost 0 bases and J lost 0, with 12 bases in between. The CDR3 nucleotides are TGCGCCAGCAGCTTGGCCGGAGGAGGTCCTAACTATGGCTACACCTTC. It is translated as CASSLAGGGPNYGYTF. The full variable domain, completed using reference TRBV5-1 and TRBJ1-2, is KAGVTQTPRYLIKTRGQQVTLSCSPISGHRSVSWYQQTPGQGLQFLFEYFSETQRNKGNFPGRFSGRQFSNSRSEMNVSTLELGDSALYLCASSLAGGGPNYGYTFGSGTRLTVV.

The rearrangement joins TRBV14 to TRBJ1-4; the match to TRBD1 covers 10 bases. V gave up 1 base and J gave up 9 bases; unmatched junction bases: 5. This CDR3 is built from 15 residues. Germline CDR1 and CDR2: SGHDN and FVKESK. The DNA for the CDR3 is TGTGCCAGCAGCCAAGGAGGGACAGGGGTAAAAAAACTGTTTTTT. Amino acids: CASSQGGTGVKKLFF.

This chain connects TRBV4-2 to TRBJ2-7; D gene ambiguous. Germline V gives CDR1 LGHNA, CDR2 YNFKEQ. CDR3 size: 15 residues. V was cut by 1 base and J by 1 base, with 11 bases left in between. CDR3 region: CASSQANSYSYEQYF. The DNA for the CDR3 is TGTGCCAGCAGCCAAGCTAACAGCTATTCCTACGAGCAGTACTTC.

Turning to this clone: This same CDR3 is encoded by further DNA sequences in the sample. The chain uses TRBV18 and TRBJ2-5, with D maybe TRBD2 (6 bases). The CDR3 sequence is 13 residues long. Trimming removed 3 bases from V and 2 bases from J, with 7 bases in between. Germline CDR1 reads KGHSH; CDR2 reads LQKENI. As DNA, the CDR3 is TGTGCCAGCTCACCTGGACTACAAGAGACCCAGTACTTC. Its protein product is CASSPGLQETQYF.

The chain carries TRBV30 and TRBJ2-5; weak D call: TRBD2 (5 bases). Trimming removed 0 bases at V and 5 bases at J, with 10 bases between. Germline lookup yields CDR1 GTSNPN and CDR2 SVGIG (reference sequence). The CDR3 spans 13 residues. The DNA for the CDR3 is TGTGCCTGGAGTGTTACTAGTTTTGAGACCCAGTACTTC. Protein product: CAWSVTSFETQYF.

This sequence joins TRBV28 and TRBJ1-2, with 7 bases matching TRBD1. Germline loops: CDR1 MDHEN, CDR2 SYDVKM. This CDR3 is 12 amino acids long. V shed 2 bases, J shed 8 bases, and the junction held 2 bases outside the gene matches. CDR3 sequence reads: CASSLKGGGYTF. The CDR3 DNA reads TGTGCCAGCAGTTTAAAAGGGGGCGGCTACACCTTC.

This chain uses TRBV6-1 with TRBJ1-4, with TRBD1 as a possible D gene (6 bases). Germline-derived CDR1 and CDR2 are MNHNS and SASEGT. V gave up 8 bases and J gave up 7 bases, with 20 bases separating them. The length of the CDR3 is 15 residues. The DNA of the CDR3 is TGTGCCAGCCGGTTGGCGGGGGGGGGCTTTGAAAAACTGTTTTTT. This sequence encodes CASRLAGGGFEKLFF.

The chain joins TRBV6-5 to TRBJ1-2, with a tentative D call TRBD1 (5 bases). The CDR3 extends over 13 amino acids. Germline-derived CDR1 and CDR2 are MNHEY and SVGAGI. Trimming pared 6 bases from V and 6 bases from J, leaving 14 bases between. The CDR3 region has the DNA TGTGCCAGCAGGCGCAGCGGGGCGGATGGCTACACCTTC. Its protein product is CASRRSGADGYTF.

The chain couples TRBV6-1 to TRBJ2-1, with 9 bases matching TRBD2. The germline V gene encodes CDR1 MNHNS and CDR2 SASEGT. Trimming cost V 1 base and J 5 bases; bases outside gene matches: 6. This CDR3 has 16 residues. This chain's CDR3 is CASSEGERGDHNEQFF. The CDR3 nucleotides read TGTGCCAGCAGTGAAGGGGAGCGGGGGGACCACAATGAGCAGTTCTTC.

J is TRBJ1-1 and V is TRBV5-1; D is undetermined. The CDR3 runs to 16 residues. The V gene's germline CDR1 is SGHRS and CDR2 YFSETQ. V was pared by 4 bases and J by 5 bases, with 21 bases between. The CDR3 DNA sequence: TGCGCCAGCAGCGCCCCAGGTTTGGGCGGGAAGACTGAAGCTTTCTTT. Its protein product is CASSAPGLGGKTEAFF. Combining the CDR3 with reference TRBV5-1 and TRBJ1-1 gives the whole variable domain KAGVTQTPRYLIKTRGQQVTLSCSPISGHRSVSWYQQTPGQGLQFLFEYFSETQRNKGNFPGRFSGRQFSNSRSEMNVSTLELGDSALYLCASSAPGLGGKTEAFFGQGTRLTVV.

This chain links TRBV6-5 with TRBJ2-1, with 7 nucleotides matching TRBD1. The V gene's germline CDR1 is MNHEY and CDR2 SVGAGI. CDR3 length equals 13 residues. The junction had 3 bases not matched to a gene; V was cut back by 5 bases and J by 5 bases. The DNA of the CDR3 is TGTGCCAGCAGTGAGGGACAGAACAATGAGCAGTTCTTC. This translates into CASSEGQNNEQFF.

This CDR3 is CASGRQENTEAFF. The CDR3, as DNA: TGTGCCAGTGGAAGACAGGAGAACACTGAAGCTTTCTTT. The genes are TRBV27 and TRBJ1-1, with a weak D call TRBD1 (6 bases). The CDR3 loop spans 13 amino acids. Germline assignment: CDR1 MNHEY and CDR2 SMNVEV (reference sequence). Deletions cut 9 bases from V and 1 base from J, with 12 bases between.

To note about this clone: The sample carries other DNA sequences with the same CDR3. The chain joins TRBV7-3 to TRBJ1-1; D is possibly TRBD1 (5 bases). With 6 bases removed from V and 0 bases from J, the gap between germline ends came to 8 bases. Germline V CDR1 and CDR2: SGHTA, FQGTGA. The CDR3 totals 13 residues. CDR3 coding DNA: TGTGCCAGCAGATCAGGGATGAACACTGAAGCTTTCTTT. Translating it yields CASRSGMNTEAFF. The complete variable domain, with remaining parts taken from reference TRBV7-3 and TRBJ1-1, reads GAGVSQTPSNKVTEKGKYVELRCDPISGHTALYWYRQSLGQGPEFLIYFQGTGAADDSGLPNDRFFAVRPEGSVSTLKIQRTERGDSAVYLCASRSGMNTEAFFGQGTRLTVV.

The V and J genes are TRBV5-1 and TRBJ1-4; 10 bases align to TRBD1. Germline assignment: CDR1 SGHRS and CDR2 YFSETQ. The CDR3 runs 16 residues. V lost 7 bases to trimming and J lost 1 base; unmatched junction nucleotides: 7. The CDR3, as DNA: TGCGCCAGCGGGACAGGGGAGGAGAGAACTAATGAAAAACTGTTTTTT. This codes for CASGTGEERTNEKLFF.

The V call is TRBV11-2, the J call TRBJ2-2, with D hard to call. This CDR3 is 13 amino acids long. The V end lost 5 bases, the J end lost 5 bases, and 9 bases lay between the germline ends. Germline values: CDR1 SGHAT, CDR2 FQNNGV. The CDR3 coding sequence is TGTGCCAGCAGCGCCGCGAGGACCGGGGAGCTGTTTTTT. Translated: CASSAARTGELFF.

The chain combines TRBV5-6 with TRBJ1-3; D possibly corresponds to TRBD1 (5 bases). The germline gives CDR1 SGHDT, CDR2 YYEEEE. V lost 0 bases and J lost 0, with 10 bases in between. CDR3 length: 16 amino acids. CDR3 region: CASSLVRGSSGNTIYF. DNA for the CDR3: TGTGCCAGCAGCTTGGTTAGGGGTAGCTCTGGAAACACCATATATTTT.

The rearrangement uses TRBV25-1 and TRBJ1-2, with unresolved D. Germline V CDR1 and CDR2: MGHDK, SYGVNS. The CDR3 loop spans 13 amino acids. V was shortened by 2 bases and J by 6 bases, with 10 bases between the two germline ends. CDR3 sequence reads: CASSEHGSHGYTF. The CDR3 bases are TGTGCCAGCAGTGAACACGGTTCCCATGGCTACACCTTC.